What follows is one T cell receptor beta chain and its context. The sample is drawn from a study of blood T cells in healthy people across ages. A second roughly 6 to 12 cycle PCR used barcoded and J-beta primers. TCRdb analysed the 5' RACE reads with MiXCR anew, one entry per CDR3 protein. The data hold about 1.5 million distinct CDR3 sequences, with under 55% observed a single time. The clonotype comes from a woman between 18 and 29 years old in good health. The specimen was blood.

This chain's CDR3 is CASSQEWGESSGSTDTQYF. In nucleotides, the CDR3 is TGCGCCAGCAGCCAAGAGTGGGGCGAGTCTAGCGGGAGCACAGATACGCAGTATTTT. This chain joins TRBV4-1 and TRBJ2-3; 8 nucleotides line up with TRBD2. With 0 bases clipped from V and 0 bases from J, the junction kept 11 bases outside the gene matches. The CDR3 totals 19 residues. Germline V lookup: CDR1 MGHRA, CDR2 YSYEKL.